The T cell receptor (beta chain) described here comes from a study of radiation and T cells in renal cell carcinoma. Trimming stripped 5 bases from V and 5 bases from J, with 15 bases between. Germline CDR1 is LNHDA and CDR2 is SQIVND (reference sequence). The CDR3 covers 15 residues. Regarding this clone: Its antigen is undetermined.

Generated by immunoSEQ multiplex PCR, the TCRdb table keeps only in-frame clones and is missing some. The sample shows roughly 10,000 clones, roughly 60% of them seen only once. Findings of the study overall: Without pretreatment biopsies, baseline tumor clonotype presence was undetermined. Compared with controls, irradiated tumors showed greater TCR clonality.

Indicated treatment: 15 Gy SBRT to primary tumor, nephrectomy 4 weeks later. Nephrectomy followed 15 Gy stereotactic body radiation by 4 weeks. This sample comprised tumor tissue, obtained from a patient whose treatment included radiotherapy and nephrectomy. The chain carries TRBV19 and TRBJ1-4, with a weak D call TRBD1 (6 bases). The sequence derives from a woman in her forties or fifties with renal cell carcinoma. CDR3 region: CASSALTGWNEKLFF. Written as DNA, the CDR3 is TGTGCCAGTAGTGCCTTGACAGGATGGAATGAAAAACTGTTTTTT.